One sample yielded the 27 T cell receptor beta chains listed below, sequenced in a study of cytomegalovirus exposure and HLA in healthy donors. The PCR made use of 60 Vbeta and 13 Jbeta primers. Profiling relied on immunoSEQ multiplex PCR, and the TCRdb table lists in-frame clones only, not all of them. This table holds some 130,000 clones, around four fifths found once. Sequencing input: PBMCs. The origin of the receptors is a female donor in good health and CMV-seronegative.

Only a few counts were recorded for this clone. The chain employs TRBV5-4 and TRBJ1-3; D might be TRBD1 (6 bases). CDR1 SGHNT and CDR2 YYREEE come from the germline V gene (reference sequence). Trimming pared 0 bases from V and 0 bases from J, leaving 13 bases between. The CDR3 is 17 residues long. CDR3 region: CASSLVAGAFSGNTIYF. The CDR3 DNA reads as TGTGCCAGCAGCTTGGTGGCAGGGGCTTTCTCTGGAAACACCATATATTTT.

This chain connects TRBV7-2 to TRBJ1-4; 10 nucleotides match TRBD1. Per germline, CDR1 SGHTA and CDR2 FQGNSA. The CDR3 covers 18 residues. V trimming: 1 base; J trimming: 2 bases; junction bases outside the gene matches: 7. CDR3 residues: CASSLGPGQGFTNEKLFF. The DNA for the CDR3 is TGTGCCAGCAGCTTAGGCCCGGGACAGGGGTTCACTAATGAAAAACTGTTTTTT.

The chain joins TRBV30 to TRBJ2-4; 8 bases match TRBD2. The germline V gene encodes CDR1 GTSNPN and CDR2 SVGIG (reference sequence). V was pared by 1 base and J by 3 bases, with 8 bases of the junction left unmatched. The CDR3 covers 16 residues. The CDR3 DNA reads as TGTGCCTGGAGTGGGGAGCGGGAGATGGACAAAAACATTCAGTACTTC. Translated, it gives CAWSGEREMDKNIQYF.

The chain joins TRBV6-5 to TRBJ1-2; D might be TRBD1 (6 bases). Trimming left V 1 base short and J 4 bases short, with 10 bases between. This CDR3 is 14 amino acids long. The germline gives CDR1 MNHEY, CDR2 SVGAGI. CDR3 loop: CASSYLGRGYGYTF. The CDR3 coding sequence is TGTGCCAGCAGTTACTTAGGCAGGGGCTATGGCTACACCTTC.

The chain employs TRBV30 and TRBJ2-3; 11 nucleotides match TRBD2. V was pared by 3 bases and J by 2 bases, with 4 bases of the junction left unmatched. This CDR3 is built from 15 residues. Germline V gene data show CDR1 as GTSNPN and CDR2 as SVGIG (reference sequence). CDR3 bases: TGTGCCTGGAGCCTACTAGCGGGAGTCACAGATACGCAGTATTTT. It is translated as CAWSLLAGVTDTQYF.

The rearrangement uses TRBV5-1 and TRBJ2-7, with no clear D. V lost 2 bases and J 3 bases, leaving 12 bases between the germline ends. Germline V gene lookup returns CDR1 SGHRS and CDR2 YFSETQ. There are 14 residues in the CDR3. CDR3 region: CASSFRNPVYEQYF. DNA of the CDR3: TGCGCCAGCAGCTTTCGCAACCCAGTCTACGAGCAGTACTTC.

The V call is TRBV7-2, the J call TRBJ1-1, with TRBD1 matching over 7 bases. This CDR3 has 13 residues. J lost 11 bases, V lost 5 bases, and 11 bases had no gene match. Germline assignment: CDR1 SGHTA and CDR2 FQGNSA. CDR3 loop: CASSATRQGRAFF. CDR3 DNA: TGTGCCAGCAGCGCCACCCGACAGGGACGGGCTTTCTTT. Drawing the rest from reference TRBV7-2 and TRBJ1-1, the complete variable domain is GAGVSQSPSNKVTEKGKDVELRCDPISGHTALYWYRQSLGQGLEFLIYFQGNSAPDKSGLPSDRFSAERTGGSVSTLTIQRTQQEDSAVYLCASSATRQGRAFFGQGTRLTVV.

In its sample, this clone was seen a few times. CDR3 region: CASQREATDTQYF. The CDR3, as DNA: TGTGCCAGCCAGCGGGAGGCGACAGATACGCAGTATTTT. The chain carries TRBV2 and TRBJ2-3; TRBD2 aligns across 9 bases. The junction had 3 bases not matched to a gene; V was cut back by 8 bases and J by 3 bases. Germline lookup yields CDR1 SNHLY and CDR2 FYNNEI. This CDR3 is built from 13 residues.

This chain connects TRBV5-6 to TRBJ2-5; a weak D match, TRBD1 (6 bases). Trimming removed 0 bases from V and 4 bases from J, with 13 bases in between. Germline assignment: CDR1 SGHDT and CDR2 YYEEEE. The CDR3 covers 15 residues. CDR3 sequence (DNA): TGTGCCAGCAGCTTGGCCCCGACAGGCCGAGAGACCCAGTACTTC. This translates into CASSLAPTGRETQYF. Full variable domain (missing parts from reference TRBV5-6 and TRBJ2-5): DAGVTQSPTHLIKTRGQQVTLRCSPKSGHDTVSWYQQALGQGPQFIFQYYEEEERQRGNFPDRFSGHQFPNYSSELNVNALLLGDSALYLCASSLAPTGRETQYFGPGTRLLVL.

This clone was detected only a few times. The V gene is TRBV7-8, the J gene TRBJ2-6; D is uncertain. V was trimmed by 1 base and J by 0 bases, leaving 4 bases between them. The CDR3 is 15 residues long. In germline, CDR1 is SGHVS, CDR2 FQNEAQ. CDR3 in DNA: TGTGCCAGCAGCTTAGGACACTCTGGGGCCAACGTCCTGACTTTC. Encoded protein: CASSLGHSGANVLTF.

This clone was seen only once. The chain links TRBV7-2 to TRBJ1-2; D is perhaps TRBD1 (6 bases). CDR1 SGHTA and CDR2 FQGNSA come from the germline V gene. Trimming left V 4 bases short and J 8 bases short, with 14 bases between. This CDR3 region has 13 residues. CDR3 residues: CASSSDRAGGYTF. For the CDR3, the DNA is TGTGCCAGCAGCTCGGACAGAGCCGGCGGCTACACCTTC.

J is TRBJ2-5 and V is TRBV4-3, with TRBD2 as a possible D gene (5 bases). This CDR3 is 15 amino acids long. Per the germline V gene, CDR1 is LGHNA and CDR2 is YSLEER. V was shortened by 2 bases and J by 5 bases, with 15 bases between the two germline ends. CDR3: CASSQRRSSVETQYF. CDR3 DNA sequence: TGCGCCAGCAGCCAAAGACGGAGTAGCGTGGAGACCCAGTACTTC.

The chain employs TRBV6-5 and TRBJ2-7, with 8 bases matching TRBD1. CDR1 is MNHEY and CDR2 is SVGAGI in the germline V gene. Trimming took 4 bases from V and 0 from J; bases not matched to a gene: 8. The CDR3 is made up of 16 amino acids. CDR3 residues: CASSSARQGSSYEQYF. The CDR3 region has the DNA TGTGCCAGCAGTTCAGCACGACAGGGGAGCTCCTACGAGCAGTACTTC.

This chain uses TRBV10-3 with TRBJ2-5; D possibly corresponds to TRBD2 (6 bases). This CDR3 is built from 15 residues. CDR1 ENHRY and CDR2 SYGVKD come from the germline V gene. The V and J ends lost 0 bases and 5 bases respectively, with 13 bases between them. CDR3 DNA: TGTGCCATCAGTGAGTCTGAGGGAGGATGGGAGACCCAGTACTTC. Amino acids: CAISESEGGWETQYF.

The rearrangement uses TRBV27 and TRBJ1-2; 10 bases fit TRBD1. Germline assignment: CDR1 MNHEY and CDR2 SMNVEV (reference sequence). The CDR3 contains 15 residues. The trim removed 6 bases at V and 8 bases at J, leaving 12 bases unmatched. The CDR3 sequence is CASRLTGGLSEGYTF. DNA for the CDR3: TGTGCCAGCAGGCTGACAGGGGGCCTAAGTGAGGGCTACACCTTC.

The CDR3 nucleotides read TGTGCCAGCAGTTTAAGGACTAGCGCCCCTTACGGGCAGTTCTTC. It specifies CASSLRTSAPYGQFF. This sequence joins TRBV28 and TRBJ2-1; TRBD2 matches 9 bases. Trimming removed 2 bases from V and 12 bases from J; junction bases left unmatched: 11. Per germline, CDR1 MDHEN and CDR2 SYDVKM. There are 15 residues in the CDR3.

As to this clone: The sample holds other DNA sequences that translate to the same CDR3. The genes are TRBV5-1 and TRBJ2-5; 7 bases agree with TRBD2. Germline V gives CDR1 SGHRS, CDR2 YFSETQ. There are 14 residues in the CDR3. The junction had 1 base not matched to a gene; V was cut back by 0 bases and J by 2 bases. The CDR3 loop reads CASSLAGGQETQYF. The CDR3 coding sequence is TGCGCCAGCAGCTTGGCGGGGGGACAAGAGACCCAGTACTTC.

The chain recombines TRBV28 with TRBJ2-2, with TRBD2 identical over 8 bases. After removal of 4 bases from V and 10 bases from J, the junction contained 2 bases not matched to a gene. This CDR3 spans 12 amino acids. Germline values: CDR1 MDHEN, CDR2 SYDVKM. CDR3 nucleotide sequence: TGTGCCAGCAGTTCGGGGGGGATGGAGCTGTTTTTT. Translating it yields CASSSGGMELFF. Full variable domain (remainder filled in from reference TRBV28 and TRBJ2-2): DVKVTQSSRYLVKRTGEKVFLECVQDMDHENMFWYRQDPGLGLRLIYFSYDVKMKEKGDIPEGYSVSREKKERFSLILESASTNQTSMYLCASSSGGMELFFGEGSRLTVL.

The chain joins TRBV5-4 to TRBJ2-7, with 10 bases lining up with TRBD1. V gave up 0 bases and J gave up 7 bases; unmatched junction bases: 1. This CDR3 region has 13 residues. Germline assignment: CDR1 SGHNT and CDR2 YYREEE (reference sequence). CDR3 residues: CASSLGQGAEQYF. DNA of the CDR3: TGTGCCAGCAGCTTGGGACAGGGGGCTGAGCAGTACTTC.

In this sample, this clone turned up a few times. This chain uses TRBV9 with TRBJ2-1; 7 positions match TRBD2. Germline values: CDR1 SGDLS, CDR2 YYNGEE. The junction had 11 bases not matched to a gene; V was cut back by 3 bases and J by 8 bases. CDR3 length: 15 amino acids. The CDR3 spells CASSGQGRARDEQFF. CDR3 DNA sequence: TGTGCCAGCAGCGGGCAAGGGAGGGCCCGTGATGAGCAGTTCTTC.

The chain employs TRBV30 and TRBJ1-5, with 12 positions matching TRBD1. The CDR3 is 18 residues long. Trimming took 4 bases from V and 1 from J; bases not matched to a gene: 11. Germline V gives CDR1 GTSNPN, CDR2 SVGIG (reference sequence). CDR3 sequence: CAWTARDRGRVSNQPQHF. Here the CDR3 DNA reads TGTGCCTGGACCGCCCGGGACAGGGGGCGCGTCAGCAATCAGCCCCAGCATTTT.

The V call is TRBV11-3, the J call TRBJ2-5, with a weak D call TRBD1 (5 bases). With the DNA end fitting TRBJ2-7 better, the J assignment may be wrong. CDR1 and CDR2 (germline): SGHNT, YENEEA. CDR3 length: 13 amino acids. This CDR3 reads CASGQGEAYEQYF. The CDR3 DNA reads TGTGCCAGCGGGCAGGGTGAAGCCTACGAGCAGTACTTC.

The chain's CDR3 is CASGRQGNLEAFF. CDR3 nucleotides: TGTGCCAGCGGCAGACAGGGGAATTTGGAAGCTTTCTTT. The rearrangement joins TRBV28 to TRBJ1-1, with TRBD1 matching 8 bases. The germline V gene encodes CDR1 MDHEN and CDR2 SYDVKM. This CDR3 spans 13 amino acids. V lost 8 bases to trimming and J lost 8 bases; unmatched junction nucleotides: 10.

V and J are TRBV28 and TRBJ2-2; TRBD1 matches at 11 bases. The CDR3 runs 15 residues. Germline lookup yields CDR1 MDHEN and CDR2 SYDVKM. Losses at the gene ends were 8 bases for V and 6 bases for J; bases not matched to a gene: 8. CDR3 DNA sequence: TGTGCCAGCGGTTCTCCGGGACAGGGGGCCGGGGAGCTGTTTTTT. Its translation: CASGSPGQGAGELFF.

This sequence joins TRBV6-1 and TRBJ2-7; D call uncertain. Germline CDR1 and CDR2: MNHNS and SASEGT. Deletions cut 4 bases from V and 6 bases from J, with 10 bases between. The CDR3 totals 12 residues. CDR3 region: CASSVWASEQYF. CDR3 in DNA: TGTGCCAGCAGTGTATGGGCCTCCGAGCAGTACTTC.

This chain links TRBV11-2 with TRBJ2-7; maybe TRBD1 (5 bases). V was trimmed by 5 bases and J by 4 bases, leaving 9 bases between them. The CDR3 loop spans 12 amino acids. Germline V gives CDR1 SGHAT, CDR2 FQNNGV. The chain's CDR3 is CASSTTVYEQYF. CDR3 nucleotides: TGTGCCAGCAGCACGACAGTATACGAGCAGTACTTC.

The chain recombines TRBV27 with TRBJ2-7; 7 bases match TRBD1. The germline V gene encodes CDR1 MNHEY and CDR2 SMNVEV (reference sequence). The trim removed 6 bases at V and 0 bases at J, leaving 5 bases unmatched. The CDR3 has 14 amino acids. The chain's CDR3 is CASRLTGNSYEQYF. The CDR3 DNA reads TGTGCCAGCAGATTGACAGGGAACTCCTACGAGCAGTACTTC.